This is a list of T cell receptor beta chains from one sample in a study of cytomegalovirus exposure and HLA in healthy donors. Method: immunoSEQ multiplex PCR; TCRdb's copy keeps in-frame clones and lacks some. Of around 280,000 clones listed, 70% to 90% are singletons. The specimen was PBMCs. The receptor source for this set is a woman under 30 in good health and CMV-seronegative. Both conserved end residues are part of each CDR3. The order of the fields is J gene, D gene, V gene, clone size, CDR3 DNA, CDR3 protein. D genes are given only for firm matches. A row's size may be missing; if present it is once, few, many or a size class.

TRBJ1-3 TRBD1 TRBV10-3 . TGTGCCATCAGAGGACAGGTTGACTCTGGAAACACCATATATTTT CAIRGQVDSGNTIYF
TRBJ2-7 . TRBV11-2 . TGTGCCAGCAGCGCCCTCAGGCAGTACTTC CASSALRQYF
TRBJ2-5 TRBD2 TRBV5-4 . TGTGCCAGCAGCCCTACTAGCGGGGGTAGAGAGACCCAGTACTTC CASSPTSGGRETQYF
TRBJ1-2 . TRBV4-2 . TGTGCCAGCAGCCAAGACGGGGGGGGGAGAGTCGGTGGCTACACCTTC CASSQDGGGRVGGYTF
TRBJ2-5 . TRBV20-1 . TGCAGTGGAATTACGGAGGGAACCCAGTACTTC CSGITEGTQYF
TRBJ2-1 TRBD1 TRBV7-6 . TGTGCCAGCAGCTTACACTCGGACAGGGGATACAATGAGCAGTTCTTC CASSLHSDRGYNEQFF
TRBJ2-5 . TRBV5-6 . TGTGCCAGCAGCTTTGACTGGTCCGAGGCCCAGTACTTC CASSFDWSEAQYF
TRBJ1-1 TRBD1 TRBV2 . TGTGCCAGCAGTGAATTAGGACAGGTCGGGGGCACTGAAGCTTTCTTT CASSELGQVGGTEAFF
TRBJ2-5 TRBD1 TRBV18 . TGTGCCAGCTCATCGGGACAGCAAGGGGAGACCCAGTACTTC CASSSGQQGETQYF
TRBJ1-1 . TRBV19 once TGTGCCAGTAGCCTGCTTCGGGGGGGTGTCACTGAAGCTTTCTTT CASSLLRGGVTEAFF
TRBJ2-5 TRBD1 TRBV18 . TGTGCCAGCTCACCACCGTCAGGGGGCAGGGAGACCCAGTACTTC CASSPPSGGRETQYF
TRBJ1-5 . TRBV7-9 . TGTTCCAGCAGCCCCACGGGGGGAGATCAGCCCCAGCATTTT CSSSPTGGDQPQHF
TRBJ1-4 . TRBV13 once TGTGCCAGCAGCTTAGGGTCCAGGGCCGAAGAAAAACTGTTTTTT CASSLGSRAEEKLFF
TRBJ1-1 TRBD1 TRBV30 . TGTGCCTGGAGTTCACAGGGGACTGAAGCTTTCTTT CAWSSQGTEAFF
TRBJ1-2 TRBD1 TRBV7-8 . TGTGCCAGCTTTAAGACAGGGGGTTTGGATGGCTACACCTTC CASFKTGGLDGYTF
TRBJ2-6 . TRBV15 . TGTGCCACCAGTAGGAGGCTCCAGGGTTTGGGGGGTGGGGCCAACGTCCTGACTTTC CATSRRLQGLGGGANVLTF
TRBJ2-1 TRBD2 TRBV2 . TGTGCCAGCTTGTCTACTAGCGGGGGCCTAACTACATCCTACAATGAGCAGTTCTTC CASLSTSGGLTTSYNEQFF
TRBJ2-7 . TRBV7-6 . TGTGCCAGCAGCTCACAAGACGGGTGGGTTTACGAGCAGTACTTC CASSSQDGWVYEQYF
TRBJ1-2 TRBD1 TRBV25-1 . TGTGCCAGCAGTCCCGGGACAGAAAGGTTCTATGGCTACACCTTC CASSPGTERFYGYTF
TRBJ2-7 . TRBV30 . TGTGCCTGGGACCGACAGGCCTCCTACGAGCAGTACTTC CAWDRQASYEQYF
TRBJ2-1 . TRBV5-1 . TGCGCCAGCAGCTTGCCCAGTAATGAGCAGTTCTTC CASSLPSNEQFF
TRBJ2-7 . TRBV2 . TGTGCCAGCCGCGGGACAGAACGAAAGCAGTACTTC CASRGTERKQYF